This TCR beta chain is from a study of cytotoxic CD8 clonotypes in ibrutinib-treated CLL. This CDR3 has 15 residues. Germline CDR1 is MGHRA and CDR2 is YSYEKL. V was trimmed by 2 bases and J by 8 bases, leaving 18 bases between them. Clones were read by immunoSEQ multiplex PCR, and TCRdb kept only the in-frame ones, dropping some. Among 40,000 or so clones listed, approximately 65% were seen once. The chain carries TRBV4-1 and TRBJ1-2; D gene unclear. This material consisted of PBMCs, taken after 24 months of ibrutinib treatment. The receptor's source is a human donor with chronic lymphocytic leukemia. This CDR3 reads CASSQPGLREGGYTF. The DNA of the CDR3 is TGCGCCAGCAGCCAACCGGGCCTCAGAGAAGGGGGCTACACCTTC.